This record looks at one TCR beta chain sequence and its context. This entry is derived from a study of blood T cell repertoires in COVID-19. In the study overall: The cDNA or gDNA used as material had been derived from T cells, B-cell-depleted T cells, or PBMCs.

With 3 bases clipped from V and 8 bases from J, the junction kept 6 bases outside the gene matches. CDR1 is SQVTM, CDR2 ANQGSEA, per germline. The CDR3 has 12 residues. Sequencing used immunoSEQ multiplex PCR; TCRdb keeps in-frame clones, though not all of them. The sample shows about 160,000 clones, 80% to 90% of them seen only once. The V gene is TRBV29-1, the J gene TRBJ1-2; 7 nucleotides line up with TRBD1. This receptor was identified in a middle-aged man with acute or convalescent COVID-19. The sample comprised peripheral blood. The DNA for the CDR3 is TGCAGCGTTGACATCGTGACAGGGGGCTACACCTTC. Translation: CSVDIVTGGYTF.